This T cell receptor beta chain was recovered during a study of T cells after yellow fever vaccination. TCRdb passed the 5' RACE reads through MiXCR, listing each CDR3 protein once. Altogether a few hundred thousand distinct CDR3 sequences are present, less than 20% being singletons, with the ten largest covering around 15%. This clonotype was seen more than once but under ten times. Material: PBMCs, obtained 15 days after the yellow fever booster vaccination. This receptor was identified in a man aged 30 to 39 who received the YFV17D yellow fever vaccine.

The CDR3 DNA is TGCAGTGCTAGAGTAGTTTATGGCCTCAAGGGGTACAATGAGCAGTTCTTC. As protein: CSARVVYGLKGYNEQFF. The chain links TRBV20-1 to TRBJ2-1, with D possibly matching TRBD1 (5 bases). V dropped 1 base and J dropped 4 bases, with 20 bases sitting between them. Germline CDR1 DFQATT, CDR2 SNEGSKA (reference sequence). The CDR3 has 17 residues.